These 18 T cell receptor beta chains were sequenced from one sample in a study of blood T cells in healthy people across ages. Sample-barcoded 5' priming and a J-beta primer mix drove a second PCR of about 7 to 11 cycles. TCRdb re-called the 5' RACE reads with MiXCR, one entry per CDR3 protein. The sample consists of 700,000 to 900,000 distinct CDR3 sequences, about 26% of them appearing once. This same sample was also part of a study on T cells of mothers and their children.

The material sequenced was blood. Source of these receptors: a boy younger than 18 in good health.

This clonotype turned up a few times. The chain uses TRBV20-1 and TRBJ1-1; TRBD1 agrees at 7 bases. CDR3 size: 13 residues. The V gene end was trimmed by 5 bases and the J gene end by 6 bases; junction bases not matched to a gene: 9. The germline CDR1 and CDR2 sequences are DFQATT and SNEGSKA (reference sequence). CDR3 protein: CSAWVDRDAEAFF. The CDR3 DNA reads TGCAGTGCTTGGGTTGACAGGGATGCTGAAGCTTTCTTT.

This CDR3 reads CASRLGTGGTRPYNEQFF. The CDR3 DNA sequence: TGTGCCAGCAGATTGGGGACAGGGGGCACCAGACCCTACAATGAGCAGTTCTTC. The chain couples TRBV28 to TRBJ2-1; 12 positions agree with TRBD1. V dropped 6 bases and J dropped 2; count of bases not matched to a gene: 11. The CDR3 extends over 18 amino acids. Germline V gene sequence: CDR1 MDHEN, CDR2 SYDVKM.

The chain combines TRBV27 with TRBJ1-5; D is unclear. Germline CDR1 is MNHEY and CDR2 is SMNVEV (reference sequence). The V end was cut by 8 bases, the J end by 1 base, with 15 bases between. The CDR3 extends over 15 amino acids. Here the CDR3 DNA reads TGTGCCAGCGGTCGTCGAGGTTGGAGCAATCAGCCCCAGCATTTT. Amino acids: CASGRRGWSNQPQHF.

This clonotype was counted only a few times. The chain links TRBV4-2 to TRBJ2-5; TRBD2 matches 11 bases. The end of the DNA fits TRBJ2-1 better, so the J call may be wrong. The germline V gene has CDR1 LGHNA and CDR2 YNFKEQ. This CDR3 spans 16 amino acids. CDR3 loop: CASSQDSSGGSNEQFF. The CDR3 DNA follows: TGTGCCAGCAGCCAAGATTCTAGCGGGGGGAGCAATGAGCAGTTCTTC.

The chain combines TRBV20-1 with TRBJ1-5; no clear D. V was cut by 6 bases and J by 2 bases, with 11 bases left in between. Germline assignment: CDR1 DFQATT and CDR2 SNEGSKA (reference sequence). The CDR3 extends over 13 amino acids. The CDR3 region has the DNA TGCAGTGCCGAGGACCTTGGCAATCAGCCCCAGCATTTT. It translates to CSAEDLGNQPQHF.

This clonotype was detected a few times. V usage is TRBV23-1 and J usage is TRBJ2-5, with 8 bases lining up with TRBD1. TRBV23-1 falls under the ORF class, with uncertain function. The junction had 10 bases not matched to a gene; V was cut back by 3 bases and J by 4 bases. The CDR3 totals 16 residues. DNA of the CDR3: TGCGCCAGCAGTCATTGGGCAGGGGGCGGATTAGAGACCCAGTACTTC. Translated: CASSHWAGGGLETQYF.

This chain joins TRBV5-1 and TRBJ2-2; D not certain. Germline V gene lookup returns CDR1 SGHRS and CDR2 YFSETQ. With 4 bases removed from V and 4 bases from J, the gap between germline ends came to 17 bases. CDR3 size: 16 residues. In nucleotides, the CDR3 is TGCGCCAGCAGCCTTGGTCAGAGGCTGGTCACCGGGGAGCTGTTTTTT. Protein: CASSLGQRLVTGELFF.

In its sample, this clonotype was seen a few times. The genes are TRBV7-9 and TRBJ1-2; D is unclear. This CDR3 has 14 amino acids. The germline V gene has CDR1 SEHNR and CDR2 FQNEAQ (reference sequence). Trimming took off 1 base at V and 4 bases at J, with 10 bases between the two ends. The CDR3 DNA is TGTGCCAGCAGCTTAGACGGCGGCCCCTATGGCTACACCTTC. It encodes CASSLDGGPYGYTF.

CDR3 sequence: CASSLGPGQGPREKLFF. The CDR3 DNA reads TGTGCCAGCAGCTTGGGGCCGGGACAGGGCCCAAGGGAAAAACTGTTTTTT. The chain recombines TRBV7-2 with TRBJ1-4, with 9 bases that match TRBD1. CDR3 size: 17 residues. The V gene end was trimmed by 3 bases and the J gene end by 8 bases; junction bases not matched to a gene: 13. CDR1 SGHTA and CDR2 FQGNSA come from the germline V gene.

V gene TRBV20-1 combines with J gene TRBJ1-4; D might be TRBD1 (6 bases). Germline CDR1 reads DFQATT; CDR2 reads SNEGSKA (reference sequence). V was clipped by 2 bases and J by 5 bases, with 9 bases between them. The CDR3 runs to 13 residues. The CDR3 DNA reads TGCAGTGCTAGACACAGGGAAAATGAAAAACTGTTTTTT. It translates to CSARHRENEKLFF.

Worth noting for this clonotype: Given a much more abundant clone one base away, this may be a read error. The rearrangement links TRBV11-2 to TRBJ1-2; no clear D gene. Germline lookup yields CDR1 SGHAT and CDR2 FQNNGV. This CDR3 has 14 residues. Deletions cut 5 bases from V and 3 bases from J, with 13 bases between. CDR3 sequence (DNA): TGTGCCAGCAGCCCCCGGTGGCAGCACTATGGCTACACCTTC. It yields the protein CASSPRWQHYGYTF.

This clonotype was counted between two and nine times. The V and J genes are TRBV5-5 and TRBJ2-2; D is unclear. Germline-derived CDR1 and CDR2 are SGHKS and YYEKEE (reference sequence). This CDR3 is 13 amino acids long. Deletions cut 4 bases from V and 7 bases from J, with 11 bases between. Written as DNA, the CDR3 is TGTGCCAGCAGCCTATCACGGAACGGGGAGCTGTTTTTT. Translating gives CASSLSRNGELFF.

V and J are TRBV2 and TRBJ2-3; 7 nucleotides align to TRBD1. Germline CDR1 reads SNHLY; CDR2 reads FYNNEI. This CDR3 is 16 amino acids long. The V gene end was trimmed by 4 bases and the J gene end by 3 bases; junction bases not matched to a gene: 10. The CDR3 DNA follows: TGTGCCAGCAGTGGGGTGGACAGGACGGGTACAGATACGCAGTATTTT. This encodes CASSGVDRTGTDTQYF.

There are many counts of this clonotype. This rearrangement joins TRBV28 to TRBJ2-5, with 7 bases fitting TRBD2. The CDR3 has 15 amino acids. Germline lookup yields CDR1 MDHEN and CDR2 SYDVKM. J gave up 0 bases and V 5 bases, and 6 bases lay outside the gene matches. This CDR3 is CASSPPGGYQETQYF. The CDR3 DNA is TGTGCCAGCAGTCCCCCGGGAGGCTACCAAGAGACCCAGTACTTC.

This clonotype was seen more than once but under ten times. The J gene is TRBJ2-3, the V gene TRBV20-1; 7 bases map to TRBD2. The CDR3 has 13 amino acids. Trimming removed 3 bases from V and 8 bases from J; junction bases left unmatched: 8. CDR1 is DFQATT and CDR2 is SNEGSKA in the germline V gene (reference sequence). As DNA, the CDR3 is TGCAGTGCTAGTCCCGGGACTACCAGTACGCAGTATTTT. This gives the protein CSASPGTTSTQYF.

This clonotype occurred a few times. The chain links TRBV25-1 to TRBJ2-1, with 16 nucleotides matching TRBD2. The CDR3 has 20 amino acids. J lost 1 base, V lost 3 bases, and 9 bases had no gene match. Germline CDR1 is MGHDK and CDR2 is SYGVNS. CDR3 protein: CASSEGGTSGGAFSYNEQFF. In DNA, the CDR3 is TGTGCCAGCAGTGAGGGGGGGACTAGCGGGGGGGCTTTTTCCTACAATGAGCAGTTCTTC.

The rearrangement uses TRBV11-2 and TRBJ2-3, with 11 bases fitting TRBD2. This CDR3 has 16 residues. The V and J ends lost 5 bases and 4 bases, in that order; junction bases with no gene match: 8. The germline CDR1 and CDR2 sequences are SGHAT and FQNNGV. DNA for the CDR3: TGTGCCAGCAGCCTTGGAGCTAGCGGGAGGCCAGATACGCAGTATTTT. Its translation: CASSLGASGRPDTQYF.

This clonotype was seen a handful of times. The chain carries TRBV11-2 and TRBJ1-5; maybe TRBD1 (5 bases). The CDR3 length is 13 residues. Germline CDR1 reads SGHAT; CDR2 reads FQNNGV. Trimming cost V 10 bases and J 5 bases, with 15 bases left between them. DNA of the CDR3: TGTGCCACCCCCCCGGGGCCCCATCAGCCCCAGCATTTT. This codes for CATPPGPHQPQHF.